This TCR beta chain was observed in a study of CD8+ T cells in alopecia areata. Study-wide points: Sharing of TCR sequences between patients (possibly for HLA-related reasons) was less clear than in mice. Higher clonality was seen in lesional scalp than in normal scalp, especially in alopecia totalis/universalis. Alphabeta T cells residing in normal skin are also sequenced in scalp samples.

Cell sorting was applied to PBMCs, and CD4+ and CD8+ T cells were collected. To note about this clone: No antigen is known for it.

Reverse transcribed after extraction, RNA yielded cDNA as the sequencing template. The repertoire was sequenced with immunoSEQ multiplex PCR; TCRdb's copy has only in-frame clones and lacks some. The data show roughly 150,000 clones, roughly 60% seen once. Trimming removed 4 bases from V and 2 bases from J, with 17 bases in between. Germline V CDR1 and CDR2: SGHRS, YFSETQ. The CDR3 sequence is 16 residues long. The genes are TRBV5-1 and TRBJ2-3; maybe TRBD2 (6 bases). Sequenced sample: CD4+ T cells sorted from blood. The sequence was collected from a human donor in good health. The chain's CDR3 is CASSPRTSRFTDTQYF. The CDR3, as DNA: TGCGCCAGCAGCCCCCGAACTAGCAGATTCACAGATACGCAGTATTTT.